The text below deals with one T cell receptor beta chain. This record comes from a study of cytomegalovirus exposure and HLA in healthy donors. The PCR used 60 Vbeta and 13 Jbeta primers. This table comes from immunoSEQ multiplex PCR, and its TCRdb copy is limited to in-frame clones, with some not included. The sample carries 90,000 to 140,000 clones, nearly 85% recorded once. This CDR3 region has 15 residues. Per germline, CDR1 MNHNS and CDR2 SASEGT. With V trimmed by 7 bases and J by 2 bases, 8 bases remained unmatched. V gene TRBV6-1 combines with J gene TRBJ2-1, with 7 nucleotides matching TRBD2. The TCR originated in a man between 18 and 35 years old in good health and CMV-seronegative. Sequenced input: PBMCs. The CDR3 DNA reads TGTGCCAGCACCCCATCCCTAGCGGCCTACAATGAGCAGTTCTTC. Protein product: CASTPSLAAYNEQFF.